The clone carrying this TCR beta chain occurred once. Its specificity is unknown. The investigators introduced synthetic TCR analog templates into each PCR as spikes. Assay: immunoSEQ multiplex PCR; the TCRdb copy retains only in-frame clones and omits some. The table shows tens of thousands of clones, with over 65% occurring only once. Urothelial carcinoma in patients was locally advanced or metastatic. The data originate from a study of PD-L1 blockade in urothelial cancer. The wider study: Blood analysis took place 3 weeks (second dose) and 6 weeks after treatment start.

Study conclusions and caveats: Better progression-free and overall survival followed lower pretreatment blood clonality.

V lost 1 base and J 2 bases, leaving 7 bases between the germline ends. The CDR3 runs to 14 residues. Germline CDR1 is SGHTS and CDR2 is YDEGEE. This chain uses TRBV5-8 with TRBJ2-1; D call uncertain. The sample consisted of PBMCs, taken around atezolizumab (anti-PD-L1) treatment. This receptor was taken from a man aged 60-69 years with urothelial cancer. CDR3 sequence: CASSLPGTYNEQFF. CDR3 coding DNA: TGTGCCAGCAGCTTGCCAGGAACCTACAATGAGCAGTTCTTC.